A single sample gave rise to the 25 T cell receptor beta chains below, sequenced in a study of blood T cell repertoires in COVID-19. Using immunoSEQ multiplex PCR, the repertoire was profiled, and TCRdb retains in-frame clones only, with some absent. Among fewer than 90,000 clones listed, 88% were seen once. The sequenced sample consisted of peripheral blood. The receptors here all came from a human donor in a cohort sampled during active COVID-19.

The V call is TRBV5-1, the J call TRBJ1-1; D uncertain. Germline V gene sequence: CDR1 SGHRS, CDR2 YFSETQ. The CDR3 totals 14 residues. V was cut by 4 bases and J by 4 bases, with 14 bases left in between. CDR3 sequence reads: CASSTFLGGTEAFF. The CDR3 DNA reads as TGCGCCAGCAGCACCTTCCTGGGAGGCACTGAAGCTTTCTTT.

This rearrangement joins TRBV9 to TRBJ1-1; no definite D call. There are 13 residues in the CDR3. Deletions cut 4 bases from V and 6 bases from J, with 13 bases between. Per germline, CDR1 SGDLS and CDR2 YYNGEE. The CDR3 DNA is TGTGCCAGCAGCCCGGGCCCCGGGGCTGAAGCTTTCTTT. The encoded protein is CASSPGPGAEAFF.

The rearrangement uses TRBV29-1 and TRBJ1-1; TRBD1 is a possible D gene (6 bases). The CDR3 has 13 amino acids. Trimming shortened V by 2 bases and J by 1 base, and 8 bases separated the two germline ends. CDR1 is SQVTM and CDR2 is ANQGSEA in the germline V gene. CDR3 sequence (DNA): TGCAGCGTTGAAAAACAGGGGAACACTGAAGCTTTCTTT. The encoded protein is CSVEKQGNTEAFF. The entire variable domain, with the rest obtained from reference TRBV29-1 and TRBJ1-1, is as follows: SAVISQKPSRDICQRGTSLTIQCQVDSQVTMMFWYRQQPGQSLTLIATANQGSEATYESGFVIDKFPISRPNLTFSTLTVSNMSPEDSSIYLCSVEKQGNTEAFFGQGTRLTVV.

The genes are TRBV3-1 (or the pseudogene TRBV3-2) and TRBJ2-3, with 8 bases that match TRBD1. V shed 1 base, J shed 6 bases, and the junction held 6 bases outside the gene matches. The germline V gene encodes CDR1 LGHDT and CDR2 YNNKEL (reference sequence). The CDR3 has 15 residues. The CDR3 region has the DNA TGTGCCAGCAGCCAAGCCGGGACAGGCAGGGATACGCAGTATTTT. Amino acids: CASSQAGTGRDTQYF.

The genes are TRBV5-6 and TRBJ2-7; 13 bases are shared with TRBD2. Germline lookup yields CDR1 SGHDT and CDR2 YYEEEE. The junction had 4 bases not matched to a gene; V was cut back by 5 bases and J by 2 bases. This CDR3 spans 15 amino acids. CDR3 residues: CASSRLAGGTYEQYF. CDR3 in DNA: TGTGCCAGCAGTCGACTAGCGGGAGGTACCTACGAGCAGTACTTC.

The chain recombines TRBV10-3 with TRBJ2-7, with 11 bases aligning to TRBD1. CDR1 ENHRY and CDR2 SYGVKD come from the germline V gene. J lost 4 bases, V lost 6 bases, and 8 bases had no gene match. The CDR3 consists of 15 residues. CDR3 sequence: CAIRARTGGSYEQYF. CDR3 nucleotides: TGTGCCATCAGGGCTAGGACAGGGGGCTCGTACGAGCAGTACTTC.

DNA of the CDR3: TGTGCCAGCAGAGACCGGGGAATTGGCTATGGCTACACCTTC. Protein sequence: CASRDRGIGYGYTF. The rearrangement uses TRBV6-5 and TRBJ1-2; D is unresolved. V lost 6 bases and J 4 bases, leaving 15 bases between the germline ends. The germline V gene has CDR1 MNHEY and CDR2 SVGAGI. The CDR3 extends over 14 amino acids.

This chain links TRBV2 with TRBJ2-3; 9 bases align to TRBD1. This CDR3 spans 14 amino acids. Trimming took 5 bases from V and 1 from J; bases not matched to a gene: 1. Germline V CDR1 and CDR2: SNHLY, FYNNEI. The CDR3: CASSWDRGTDTQYF. As DNA, the CDR3 is TGTGCCAGCAGTTGGGACAGGGGCACAGATACGCAGTATTTT.

In this sample, this clone turned up once. The chain combines TRBV3-1 (or the pseudogene TRBV3-2) with TRBJ2-1, with 7 bases matching TRBD2. The CDR3 sequence is 13 residues long. Germline V gene sequence: CDR1 LGHDT, CDR2 YNNKEL (reference sequence). The J segment lost 9 bases and the V segment lost 4 bases, leaving 6 bases of the junction unmatched. CDR3: CASSPPGEGEQFF. The DNA of the CDR3 is TGTGCCAGCAGCCCACCCGGGGAGGGTGAGCAGTTCTTC.

The rearrangement joins TRBV14 to TRBJ2-3; 8 nucleotides match TRBD2. This CDR3 is built from 15 residues. With V trimmed by 4 bases and J by 2 bases, 5 bases remained unmatched. The germline V gene has CDR1 SGHDN and CDR2 FVKESK. The CDR3 here is CASSLLAAPTDTQYF. The CDR3 region has the DNA TGTGCCAGCAGCCTACTAGCGGCCCCCACAGATACGCAGTATTTT.

The chain links TRBV6-5 to TRBJ2-7; D is possibly TRBD2 (6 bases). Germline CDR1 is MNHEY and CDR2 is SVGAGI. V lost 10 bases and J lost 0, with 16 bases in between. The CDR3 spans 14 residues. This CDR3 reads CATKSGLGSYEQYF. The CDR3 region has the DNA TGTGCCACCAAGAGCGGGTTAGGCTCCTACGAGCAGTACTTC.

The chain has TRBV12-3 or TRBV12-4 and TRBJ2-3; D gene uncertain. The CDR3 has 13 residues. Between the trimmed V and J ends, which lost 3 bases and 4 bases, there was a span of 8 bases. The DNA of the CDR3 is TGTGCCAGCAGTTTTCTCCGTTCAGATACGCAGTATTTT. Translation: CASSFLRSDTQYF.

The chain recombines TRBV4-2 with TRBJ2-1; 11 bases fit TRBD2. V lost 0 bases, J lost 7 bases, and 5 bases stayed unmatched. The CDR3 covers 16 residues. The germline V gene encodes CDR1 LGHNA and CDR2 YNFKEQ. DNA of the CDR3: TGTGCCAGCAGCCAAGAATTTACTAGCGGGAGTAATGAGCAGTTCTTC. This gives the protein CASSQEFTSGSNEQFF.

The CDR3 loop is CASSILQGYEQYF. CDR3 bases: TGTGCCAGTAGTATTCTTCAGGGTTACGAGCAGTACTTC. The genes are TRBV19 and TRBJ2-7, with TRBD1 as a possible D gene (5 bases). The CDR3 is 13 amino acids. V was trimmed by 3 bases and J by 4 bases, leaving 10 bases between them. Germline V CDR1 and CDR2: LNHDA, SQIVND (reference sequence).

The rearrangement joins TRBV13 to TRBJ2-5; TRBD2 matches 9 bases. The trim removed 5 bases at V and 7 bases at J, leaving 11 bases unmatched. The CDR3 contains 15 residues. Germline V gene lookup returns CDR1 PRHDT and CDR2 FYEKMQ (reference sequence). CDR3 residues: CASSEQTSGPRTQYF. Written as DNA, the CDR3 is TGTGCCAGCAGCGAGCAGACTAGCGGCCCGCGGACCCAGTACTTC.

The V call is TRBV24-1, the J call TRBJ1-2; 7 nucleotides line up with TRBD1. The trim removed 2 bases at V and 6 bases at J, leaving 8 bases unmatched. This CDR3 spans 15 amino acids. The V gene's germline CDR1 is KGHDR and CDR2 SFDVKD. CDR3 in amino acids: CATSDSGQTLDGYTF. In DNA, the CDR3 is TGTGCCACCAGTGATTCGGGACAGACGCTAGATGGCTACACCTTC.

V is TRBV7-3 and J is TRBJ2-3; 10 nucleotides line up with TRBD2. Germline-derived CDR1 and CDR2 are SGHTA and FQGTGA. Unmatched junction bases numbered 14, after V lost 0 bases and J lost 8 bases. The CDR3 is 18 residues long. The CDR3 sequence: CASSLTGQAGGPWSTQYF. CDR3 coding DNA: TGTGCCAGCAGCTTAACGGGCCAAGCGGGAGGGCCGTGGAGTACGCAGTATTTT.

The V gene is TRBV3-1 (or the pseudogene TRBV3-2), the J gene TRBJ1-2; 8 positions agree with TRBD1. This CDR3 has 15 amino acids. Per the germline V gene, CDR1 is LGHDT and CDR2 is YNNKEL (reference sequence). V lost 5 bases, J lost 4 bases, and 9 bases stayed unmatched. The CDR3 sequence is CASSYNRGGVYGYTF. The CDR3, as DNA: TGTGCCAGCAGCTACAACAGGGGGGGAGTCTATGGCTACACCTTC.

This chain links TRBV5-8 with TRBJ2-1; D perhaps matches TRBD2 (7 bases). The CDR3 contains 15 residues. CDR1 is SGHTS, CDR2 YDEGEE, per germline. Trimming pared 4 bases from V and 6 bases from J, leaving 17 bases between. The CDR3 spells CASSNSGGAANEQFF. CDR3 nucleotides: TGTGCCAGCAGCAACTCGGGGGGCGCCGCCAATGAGCAGTTCTTC.

This clone occurred once. This rearrangement joins TRBV6-6 to TRBJ2-5, with 12 bases matching TRBD2. Germline assignment: CDR1 MNHNY and CDR2 SVGAGI (reference sequence). The CDR3 extends over 15 amino acids. Trimming removed 7 bases from V and 5 bases from J; junction bases left unmatched: 8. The chain's CDR3 is CASTRLAGGFETQYF. In DNA, the CDR3 is TGTGCCAGCACCCGTCTAGCGGGAGGGTTTGAGACCCAGTACTTC.

The rearrangement links TRBV14 to TRBJ2-2; no firm D call. This CDR3 contains 13 residues. Trimming pared 3 bases from V and 7 bases from J, leaving 9 bases between. Looked up from germline, CDR1 is SGHDN and CDR2 is FVKESK. This chain's CDR3 is CASSQQASGELFF. The CDR3, as DNA: TGTGCCAGCAGCCAGCAGGCAAGCGGGGAGCTGTTTTTT.

The chain has TRBV5-1 and TRBJ2-3; TRBD2 agrees at 7 bases. CDR1 and CDR2 (germline): SGHRS, YFSETQ. Trimming removed 4 bases from V and 1 base from J; junction bases left unmatched: 0. CDR3 length: 13 residues. In DNA, the CDR3 is TGCGCCAGCAGCCGGGAGGGCACAGATACGCAGTATTTT. Its translation is CASSREGTDTQYF. Full variable domain (remainder filled in from reference TRBV5-1 and TRBJ2-3): KAGVTQTPRYLIKTRGQQVTLSCSPISGHRSVSWYQQTPGQGLQFLFEYFSETQRNKGNFPGRFSGRQFSNSRSEMNVSTLELGDSALYLCASSREGTDTQYFGPGTRLTVL.

The rearrangement joins TRBV29-1 to TRBJ1-3, with 8 positions matching TRBD1. This CDR3 spans 13 amino acids. Germline V gene lookup returns CDR1 SQVTM and CDR2 ANQGSEA. With V trimmed by 6 bases and J by 8 bases, 9 bases remained unmatched. The CDR3: CSVLTGVRDTIYF. CDR3 nucleotides: TGCAGCGTACTGACAGGGGTCAGGGACACCATATATTTT.

This clone has just one count. The chain uses TRBV11-2 and TRBJ1-1; TRBD1 matches at 9 bases. Trimming at V came to 4 bases and at J to 12 bases, leaving 24 bases not matched to a gene. Looked up from germline, CDR1 is SGHAT and CDR2 is FQNNGV. CDR3 size: 18 residues. The CDR3 DNA reads as TGTGCCAGCAGCTCCATTCGGGCGATAGGACAGGGGCGGTTTGCTACTTTCTTT. It encodes CASSSIRAIGQGRFATFF.

J is TRBJ2-3 and V is TRBV7-2, with no clear D. From germline, CDR1 is SGHTA and CDR2 FQGNSA. CDR3 length: 14 amino acids. Trimming left V 4 bases short and J 2 bases short, with 10 bases between. The CDR3 nucleotides are TGTGCCAGCAGCTCCGATTACTCCACAGATACGCAGTATTTT. Its protein is CASSSDYSTDTQYF.